These T cell receptor beta chains were read from a single sample in a study of blood T cell repertoires in COVID-19. TCRdb keeps only in-frame clones here, not all; method: immunoSEQ multiplex PCR. The table lists approximately 180,000 clones, about 83% of them singletons. Sample: peripheral blood. The receptors derive from a woman in her 70s with COVID-19, enrolled during active disease. CDR3s include the opening cysteine and the closing phenylalanine or tryptophan. Each record gives: V gene, clone size, J gene, D gene, CDR3 DNA, CDR3 protein. A D gene is named only where the DNA matches it firmly. The size field is filled for only some rows; it gives once, few, many or a size class.

TRBV28	.	TRBJ1-4	TRBD1	TGTGCCAGCCTAACAGGGGGGCGGATTAATGAAAAACTGTTTTTT	CASLTGGRINEKLFF
TRBV5-6	.	TRBJ1-1	.	TGTGCCAGCAGCCCTCCAGGGAACACTGAAGCTTTCTTT	CASSPPGNTEAFF
TRBV9	.	TRBJ1-5	.	TGTGCCAGCAGCGTAGACACAGGAAATCAGCCCCAGCATTTT	CASSVDTGNQPQHF
TRBV18	.	TRBJ2-5	TRBD2	TGTGCCAGCTCGGCCCGTAGCGGGAGCGGGTTGGAGACCCAGTACTTC	CASSARSGSGLETQYF
TRBV2	.	TRBJ1-1	TRBD1	TGTGCCAGCAGCGTACAGGGGGGGATGAACACTGAAGCTTTCTTT	CASSVQGGMNTEAFF
TRBV24-1	.	TRBJ1-2	.	TGTGCCACCAGCGGGATCATGGACTATGGCTACACCTTC	CATSGIMDYGYTF
TRBV7-9	.	TRBJ2-6	.	TGTGCCAGCAGACTGAGCCTCTCTGGGGCCAACGTCCTGACTTTC	CASRLSLSGANVLTF
TRBV28	.	TRBJ1-2	TRBD1	TGTGCCAGCGGGCAAGGACAGGCCTTC	CASGQGQAF
TRBV20-1	.	TRBJ1-2	TRBD1	TGCAGTGCTAGTCTATTACCGGGACAGGGGGGTGGCTACACCTTC	CSASLLPGQGGGYTF
TRBV28	.	TRBJ2-1	TRBD2	TGTGCCAGCAGTTTAATAGCGGGAGTAATCAATGAGCAGTTCTTC	CASSLIAGVINEQFF
TRBV6-5	.	TRBJ1-4	TRBD1	TGTGCCAGCAGTAAACAGGGGCCAACTAATGAAAAACTGTTTTTT	CASSKQGPTNEKLFF
TRBV7-2	.	TRBJ1-5	.	TGTGCCAGCCAGCTTACGGGACCAGTAAGCGGGTTTTTCCCACAGCATTTT	CASQLTGPVSGFFPQHF
TRBV7-9	.	TRBJ2-6	.	TGTGCCAGCAGATCCCCCCGGGGGGCACATGGGGCCAACGTCCTGACTTTC	CASRSPRGAHGANVLTF
TRBV10-2	.	TRBJ2-5	.	TGCGCCAGCAGTGAGTCTAGCAGAGAGACCCAGTACTTC	CASSESSRETQYF
TRBV27	.	TRBJ1-1	.	TGTGCCAGCAGTTTTCGGGGATCGAACACTGAAGCTTTCTTT	CASSFRGSNTEAFF
TRBV30	.	TRBJ1-2	.	TGTGCCTGGAGTCATTATGGCTACACCTTC	CAWSHYGYTF
TRBV10-3	.	TRBJ2-1	TRBD2	TGTGCCATCAGAGAAGCGGGGGTCTCCTACAATGAGCAGTTCTTC	CAIREAGVSYNEQFF
TRBV20-1	once	TRBJ1-6	TRBD1	TGCAGTGCTAGTAGGGGGGACAGGGATAATTCACCCCTCCACTTT	CSASRGDRDNSPLHF
TRBV9	few	TRBJ1-3	.	TGTGCCAGCAGCGTAGGCGGCATTGGAAACACCATATATTTT	CASSVGGIGNTIYF
TRBV6-5	.	TRBJ2-1	.	TGTGCCAGCGGTTCCGCTCAGGGGCGAAAACATGAGCAGTTCTTC	CASGSAQGRKHEQFF
TRBV7-3	.	TRBJ2-1	TRBD2	TGTGCCAGCAGCTTAACCGGGACTAGCGGTGTAAACTCCTACAATGAGCAGTTCTTC	CASSLTGTSGVNSYNEQFF
TRBV27	.	TRBJ1-2	.	TGTGCCAGCAGGTCTACAGAGAACTATGGCTACACCTTC	CASRSTENYGYTF
TRBV30	.	TRBJ2-3	.	TGTGCCGGGGCCTCAAAGGGGGTGAGCACAGATACGCAGTATTTT	CAGASKGVSTDTQYF
TRBV19	.	TRBJ2-3	TRBD2	TGTGCCAGTAGTAAGCGGGAGGGCCCCCCCACAGATACGCAGTATTTT	CASSKREGPPTDTQYF
TRBV15	.	TRBJ2-7	.	TGTGCCACCAGCGGAGGGACAGCCTACGGCGAGCAGTACTTC	CATSGGTAYGEQYF
TRBV3-1/TRBV3-2	.	TRBJ2-7	.	TGTGCCAGCAGCCAAGCGAGGGTTTACGAGCAGTACTTC	CASSQARVYEQYF
TRBV4-2	.	TRBJ2-1	TRBD2	TGTGCCAGCAGCCAAGATACAGCGGGAATGGATGAGCAGTTCTTC	CASSQDTAGMDEQFF
TRBV30	.	TRBJ1-2	TRBD1	TGTGCCTGGAAACCCGGACAGGCTACTAACTATGGCTACACCTTC	CAWKPGQATNYGYTF
TRBV28	.	TRBJ1-5	.	TGTGCCAGCAGTTTAACTCCACAGCCCCAGCATTTT	CASSLTPQPQHF
TRBV6-2/TRBV6-3	.	TRBJ2-7	.	TGTGCCAGCAGCAGCCTGATCTCAAACTACGAGCAGTACTTC	CASSSLISNYEQYF
TRBV20-1	.	TRBJ2-2	.	TGCAGTGCTAGTTCTGGGAGGAACACCGGGGAGCTGTTTTTT	CSASSGRNTGELFF
TRBV4-1	many	TRBJ1-3	.	TGCGCCAGCAGCCAAGACGTGACAGGCACTGGAAACACCATATATTTT	CASSQDVTGTGNTIYF
TRBV29-1	.	TRBJ2-3	.	TGCAGCGCGCGGTGGACTCTTACCACAGATACGCAGTATTTT	CSARWTLTTDTQYF